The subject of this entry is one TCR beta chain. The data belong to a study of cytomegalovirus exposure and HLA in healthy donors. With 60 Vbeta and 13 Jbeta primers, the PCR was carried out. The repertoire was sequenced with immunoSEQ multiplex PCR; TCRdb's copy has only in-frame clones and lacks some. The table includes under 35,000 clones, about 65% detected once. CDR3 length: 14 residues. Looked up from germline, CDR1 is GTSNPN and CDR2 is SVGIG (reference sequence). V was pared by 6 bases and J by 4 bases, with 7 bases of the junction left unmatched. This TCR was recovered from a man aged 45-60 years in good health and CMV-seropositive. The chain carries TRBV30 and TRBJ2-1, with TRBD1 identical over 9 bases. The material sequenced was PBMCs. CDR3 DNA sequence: TGTGCCTGCCCCGGACAGGGGACGTACAATGAGCAGTTCTTC. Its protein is CACPGQGTYNEQFF.